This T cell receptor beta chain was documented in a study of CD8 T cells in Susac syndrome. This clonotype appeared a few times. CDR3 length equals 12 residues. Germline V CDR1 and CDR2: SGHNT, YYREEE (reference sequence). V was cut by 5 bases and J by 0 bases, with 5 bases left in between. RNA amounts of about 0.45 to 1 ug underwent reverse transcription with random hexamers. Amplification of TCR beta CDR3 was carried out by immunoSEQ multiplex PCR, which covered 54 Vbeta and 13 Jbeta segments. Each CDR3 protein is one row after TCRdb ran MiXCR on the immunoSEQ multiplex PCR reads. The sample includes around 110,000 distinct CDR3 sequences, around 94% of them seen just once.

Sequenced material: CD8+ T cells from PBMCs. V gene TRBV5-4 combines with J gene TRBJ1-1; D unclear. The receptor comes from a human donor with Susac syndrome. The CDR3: CASSLLNTEAFF. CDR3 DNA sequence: TGTGCCAGCAGTTTATTGAACACTGAAGCTTTCTTT.